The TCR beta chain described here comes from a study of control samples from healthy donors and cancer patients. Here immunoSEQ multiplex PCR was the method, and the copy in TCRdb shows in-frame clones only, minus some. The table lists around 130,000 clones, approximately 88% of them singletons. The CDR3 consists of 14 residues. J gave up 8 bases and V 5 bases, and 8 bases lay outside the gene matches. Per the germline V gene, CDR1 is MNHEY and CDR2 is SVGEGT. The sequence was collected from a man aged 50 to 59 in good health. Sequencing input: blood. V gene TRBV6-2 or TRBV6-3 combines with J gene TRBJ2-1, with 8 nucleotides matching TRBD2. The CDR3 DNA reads TGTGCCAGCAGTCGCCGGGGGGGCCTCTATGAGCAGTTCTTC. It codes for CASSRRGGLYEQFF.